In this sample, the clone carrying this T cell receptor beta chain turned up a few times. In the authors' workflow: It was from reference gene primer amplification that nucleated cell counts were estimated. TCRdb keeps only in-frame clones here, not all; method: immunoSEQ multiplex PCR. V and J calls and clone size are those listed in that table; D and trimming were worked out from the DNA. Here the sample spans approximately 120,000 clones, around 79% being singletons. This entry belongs to a study of blood T cell repertoires in COVID-19. Study summary: The origin of the acute and convalescent COVID-19 samples was the United States, Italy and Spain. PBMCs, B-cell-depleted T cells, or T cells were the source of the cDNA or gDNA that made up the material.

With 6 bases clipped from V and 6 bases from J, the junction kept 11 bases outside the gene matches. This CDR3 contains 16 residues. CDR1 and CDR2 from the germline V gene are KGHSH and LQKENI. V is TRBV18 and J is TRBJ1-6; 7 positions agree with TRBD1. The clonotype originates from an elderly man with acute or convalescent COVID-19. The sequencing sample was made of peripheral blood. The DNA of the CDR3 is TGTGCCAGCTCCCCAGGACAGGCATTTACTAATTCACCCCTCCACTTT. Protein: CASSPGQAFTNSPLHF. The whole variable domain, filled in from reference TRBV18 and TRBJ1-6, reads NAGVMQNPRHLVRRRGQEARLRCSPMKGHSHVYWYRQLPEEGLKFMVYLQKENIIDESGMPKERFSAEFPKEGPSILRIQQVVRGDSAAYFCASSPGQAFTNSPLHFGNGTRLTVT.